The 30 T cell receptor beta chains reported below all come from one sample, sequenced in a study of CD8 T cells in ankylosing spondylitis. Findings of the study overall: A TCR beta motif made of eight highly homologous variants seemed typical of ankylosing spondylitis blood.

These receptors have no identified antigens. TCRdb ran MiXCR on the 5' RACE reads and lists one entry per CDR3 protein. This sample yields about 800,000 distinct CDR3 sequences, of which over 9.5% are seen a single time; just over 0.5% belongs to the top ten. Sequenced sample: blood, either unsorted or a sorted T cell fraction (not recorded which). These TCRs come from a male donor with ankylosing spondylitis.

This rearrangement joins TRBV20-1 to TRBJ2-7; D call uncertain. Trimming pared 2 bases from V and 6 bases from J, leaving 11 bases between. Germline CDR1 is DFQATT and CDR2 is SNEGSKA (reference sequence). This CDR3 region has 12 residues. This CDR3 is CSARRLGFEQYF. The CDR3 DNA is TGCAGTGCTAGAAGGTTGGGCTTCGAGCAGTACTTC.

This clonotype was found a few times. The chain couples TRBV28 to TRBJ1-5; weak D call: TRBD1 (5 bases). Germline CDR1 is MDHEN and CDR2 is SYDVKM. V lost 7 bases and J 1 base, leaving 17 bases between the germline ends. The CDR3 runs 16 residues. The CDR3 nucleotides are TGTGCCAGCACCCTAGAGGTGGGGCAGAGCAATCAGCCCCAGCATTTT. Amino acid sequence: CASTLEVGQSNQPQHF.

This clonotype has a count of ten or more. The chain has TRBV13 and TRBJ2-5; 10 bases fit TRBD2. V was pared by 6 bases and J by 4 bases, with 2 bases of the junction left unmatched. The CDR3 contains 13 residues. From germline, CDR1 is PRHDT and CDR2 FYEKMQ (reference sequence). This CDR3 is CASRIAGGETQYF. The CDR3 coding sequence is TGTGCCAGCAGGATAGCGGGAGGAGAGACCCAGTACTTC.

The rearrangement joins TRBV7-2 to TRBJ2-1; the match to TRBD1 covers 7 bases. From germline, CDR1 is SGHTA and CDR2 FQGNSA. This CDR3 is 15 amino acids long. V was clipped by 6 bases and J by 4 bases; unmatched bases: 9. CDR3 region: CASRRQGNPYNEQFF. The CDR3 DNA reads as TGTGCCAGCAGACGACAGGGAAATCCGTACAATGAGCAGTTCTTC.

This clonotype has a count of ten or more. This chain uses TRBV20-1 with TRBJ1-5, with 9 nucleotides matching TRBD1. Germline V gene data show CDR1 as DFQATT and CDR2 as SNEGSKA (reference sequence). J was trimmed by 4 bases and V by 6 bases; bases with no gene match: 7. The CDR3 runs to 14 residues. The CDR3 reads CSARDRVANQPQHF. As DNA, the CDR3 is TGCAGTGCAAGGGACAGGGTGGCGAATCAGCCCCAGCATTTT.

This clonotype has ten or more counts. V gene TRBV29-1 combines with J gene TRBJ2-1; no firm D call. Germline CDR1 reads SQVTM; CDR2 reads ANQGSEA. Trimming took off 5 bases at V and 9 bases at J, with 17 bases between the two ends. This CDR3 spans 13 amino acids. The CDR3 here is CSVRADMDREQFF. In DNA, the CDR3 is TGCAGCGTTCGGGCTGACATGGATCGTGAGCAGTTCTTC.

This clonotype was seen only a few times. The chain recombines TRBV4-2 with TRBJ2-5; 10 bases fit TRBD1. The CDR3 covers 18 residues. V was clipped by 4 bases and J by 3 bases; unmatched bases: 14. Germline-derived CDR1 and CDR2 are LGHNA and YNFKEQ. The CDR3 DNA is TGTGCCAGCAGCCGAGCAAACCGAGGGACAGGGGTAGAAGAGACCCAGTACTTC. Translating it yields CASSRANRGTGVEETQYF.

This clonotype was found a few times. V usage is TRBV20-1 and J usage is TRBJ2-3; 11 nucleotides line up with TRBD2. The CDR3 has 15 residues. V was pared by 4 bases and J by 4 bases, with 7 bases of the junction left unmatched. The germline V gene encodes CDR1 DFQATT and CDR2 SNEGSKA (reference sequence). The CDR3 nucleotides read TGCAGTGCTATTACCGGGACTAGCGGCGCAGATACGCAGTATTTT. It encodes CSAITGTSGADTQYF.

This clonotype turned up a few times. This chain connects TRBV7-2 to TRBJ2-1; 7 bases map to TRBD2. The CDR3 is 15 residues long. V trimming: 3 bases; J trimming: 7 bases; junction bases outside the gene matches: 9. Germline V gives CDR1 SGHTA, CDR2 FQGNSA. The CDR3 sequence is CASSFRGRASNEQFF. CDR3 in DNA: TGTGCCAGCAGCTTTCGGGGGAGGGCATCAAATGAGCAGTTCTTC.

V and J are TRBV5-4 and TRBJ2-3; D is unclear. This CDR3 comprises 14 residues. V was shortened by 4 bases and J by 3 bases, with 12 bases between the two germline ends. Germline assignment: CDR1 SGHNT and CDR2 YYREEE (reference sequence). The CDR3 protein is CASSAQKRTDTQYF. In DNA form, the CDR3 reads TGTGCCAGCAGCGCCCAGAAGAGGACAGATACGCAGTATTTT.

Of note for this clonotype: This sequence may be a read error, since a much larger clone differs from it by one base. J is TRBJ2-7 and V is TRBV2; D gene ambiguous. Trimming left V 6 bases short and J 2 bases short, with 8 bases between. CDR3 size: 12 residues. Per the germline V gene, CDR1 is SNHLY and CDR2 is FYNNEI. The CDR3 loop reads CASRGPAYEQYF. DNA of the CDR3: TGTGCCAGCAGAGGGCCCGCCTACGAGCAGTACTTC. Looking up the rest from reference TRBV2 and TRBJ2-7 gives the full variable domain: EPEVTQTPSHQVTQMGQEVILRCVPISNHLYFYWYRQILGQKVEFLVSFYNNEISEKSEIFDDQFSVERPDGSNFTLKIRSTKLEDSAMYFCASRGPAYEQYFGPGTRLTVT.

This clonotype was counted many times. This chain connects TRBV20-1 to TRBJ1-2; D possibly corresponds to TRBD1 (6 bases). V lost 5 bases and J 8 bases, leaving 18 bases between the germline ends. This CDR3 region has 13 residues. The germline V gene encodes CDR1 DFQATT and CDR2 SNEGSKA (reference sequence). The CDR3 here is CSASETGFRGYTF. The DNA of the CDR3 is TGCAGTGCTTCCGAAACAGGGTTCAGGGGCTACACCTTC.

This clonotype was detected a few times. The gene calls are TRBV18 and TRBJ2-1, with TRBD2 identical over 11 bases. The V gene end was trimmed by 5 bases and the J gene end by 5 bases; junction bases not matched to a gene: 5. CDR1 and CDR2 (germline): KGHSH, LQKENI. This CDR3 has 15 residues. The CDR3 is CASSYSGRADNEQFF. The CDR3 DNA reads TGTGCCAGCTCATATAGCGGGAGGGCCGACAATGAGCAGTTCTTC.

In its sample, this clonotype was seen a few times. The chain employs TRBV5-1 and TRBJ2-3, with 8 bases that match TRBD2. The CDR3 extends over 16 amino acids. Per the germline V gene, CDR1 is SGHRS and CDR2 is YFSETQ. J was trimmed by 5 bases and V by 5 bases; bases with no gene match: 13. For the CDR3, the DNA is TGCGCCAGCAGGGACGGACGCGGGGGGTGGATAGATACGCAGTATTTT. Its protein is CASRDGRGGWIDTQYF.

V usage is TRBV3-1 and J usage is TRBJ1-1, with D possibly matching TRBD1 (6 bases). The V and J ends lost 3 bases and 8 bases respectively, with 16 bases between them. The V gene's germline CDR1 is LGHDT and CDR2 YNNKEL (reference sequence). CDR3 size: 14 residues. The CDR3 DNA reads TGTGCCAGCAGCCACAGAGGGGGAACAGAGGAAGCTTTCTTT. It codes for CASSHRGGTEEAFF.

The chain links TRBV6-7 to TRBJ2-1; 7 nucleotides line up with TRBD2. TRBV6-7 is labeled an ORF, and its function is uncertain. This CDR3 is 18 amino acids long. V lost 5 bases, J lost 0 bases, and 13 bases stayed unmatched. The CDR3 is CASSPLAEQSSSYNEQFF. The DNA of the CDR3 is TGTGCCAGCAGTCCGCTAGCGGAACAATCCAGCTCCTACAATGAGCAGTTCTTC.

V and J are TRBV9 and TRBJ2-1; D tentatively fits TRBD1 or TRBD2 (7 bases each). Trimming took off 1 base at V and 7 bases at J, with 12 bases between the two ends. Germline values: CDR1 SGDLS, CDR2 YYNGEE. This CDR3 comprises 14 residues. DNA for the CDR3: TGTGCCAGCAGCGTACAGGGGGGGTCTAATGAGCAGTTCTTC. This encodes CASSVQGGSNEQFF.

This clonotype was detected a few times. The rearrangement uses TRBV20-1 and TRBJ2-1, with 7 bases matching TRBD2. Germline trimming cut 0 bases from V and 5 bases from J; bases unmatched to any gene: 7. Germline V gene sequence: CDR1 DFQATT, CDR2 SNEGSKA (reference sequence). The CDR3 sequence is 15 residues long. The CDR3 nucleotides are TGCAGTGCTAGAGATGCGAGCGGGGTGAACAATGAGCAGTTCTTC. Protein: CSARDASGVNNEQFF.

This clonotype was picked up many times. This rearrangement joins TRBV7-2 to TRBJ2-4, with D unclear. CDR1 is SGHTA and CDR2 is FQGNSA in the germline V gene. Trimming took 7 bases from V and 0 from J, leaving 10 bases between them. The length of the CDR3 is 14 residues. As DNA, the CDR3 is TGTGCCAGCATGCGGCTCGGAGCCAAAAACATTCAGTACTTC. Translation: CASMRLGAKNIQYF.

The sample holds a few counts of this clonotype. This chain joins TRBV20-1 and TRBJ2-7, with 8 positions matching TRBD2. The CDR3 is made up of 14 amino acids. V shed 5 bases and J 2 bases; nucleotides not matched to a gene: 8. Germline values: CDR1 DFQATT, CDR2 SNEGSKA (reference sequence). CDR3 loop: CSAPNSGVTYEQYF. For the CDR3, the DNA is TGCAGTGCTCCAAATAGCGGGGTCACCTACGAGCAGTACTTC.

This clonotype was found a few times. V and J are TRBV19 and TRBJ2-3; D might be TRBD1 or TRBD2, each matching 5 bases. The CDR3 has 16 residues. The germline CDR1 and CDR2 sequences are LNHDA and SQIVND (reference sequence). V shed 3 bases and J shed 4 bases, with 17 bases lying between them. The CDR3 spells CASSMDRDGRSDTQYF. CDR3 nucleotides: TGTGCCAGTAGTATGGACCGGGACGGACGTTCAGATACGCAGTATTTT. The whole variable domain, remainder taken from reference TRBV19 and TRBJ2-3, is DGGITQSPKYLFRKEGQNVTLSCEQNLNHDAMYWYRQDPGQGLRLIYYSQIVNDFQKGDIAEGYSVSREKKESFPLTVTSAQKNPTAFYLCASSMDRDGRSDTQYFGPGTRLTVL.

This clonotype was seen a few times. This rearrangement joins TRBV7-2 to TRBJ2-2; D is unclear. CDR1 SGHTA and CDR2 FQGNSA come from the germline V gene. V was cut by 6 bases and J by 6 bases, with 14 bases left in between. CDR3 size: 14 residues. The CDR3 sequence: CASSYHFRAGELFF. The DNA of the CDR3 is TGTGCCAGCAGTTACCACTTCCGGGCCGGGGAGCTGTTTTTT.

This clonotype has ten or more counts. The CDR3 region is CSAARPRAFF. The CDR3 DNA follows: TGCAGTGCCGCGAGGCCCCGAGCTTTCTTT. V gene TRBV20-1 combines with J gene TRBJ1-1; D ambiguous. This CDR3 comprises 10 residues. Germline-derived CDR1 and CDR2 are DFQATT and SNEGSKA (reference sequence). Trimming shortened V by 6 bases and J by 10 bases, and 12 bases separated the two germline ends.

This clonotype was counted between two and nine times. The genes are TRBV7-2 and TRBJ1-1, with a possible D match to TRBD1 (5 bases). V lost 2 bases to trimming and J lost 11 bases, with 12 bases between them. The CDR3 runs to 12 residues. From germline, CDR1 is SGHTA and CDR2 FQGNSA. For the CDR3, the DNA is TGTGCCAGCAGCTTACTCCAGGGCAGGGCTTTCTTT. It specifies CASSLLQGRAFF.

This clonotype occurred many times. J is TRBJ2-1 and V is TRBV27; 7 bases agree with TRBD1. V dropped 5 bases and J dropped 7; count of bases not matched to a gene: 11. CDR1 and CDR2 (germline): MNHEY, SMNVEV (reference sequence). The CDR3 runs to 15 residues. The CDR3 bases are TGTGCCAGCAGTCTCGGACAGGTGGTTTTAAATGAGCAGTTCTTC. It codes for CASSLGQVVLNEQFF.

V gene TRBV20-1 combines with J gene TRBJ2-7, with TRBD2 matching 7 bases. After removal of 5 bases from V and 6 bases from J, the junction contained 13 bases not matched to a gene. The CDR3 is 14 amino acids. Germline V lookup: CDR1 DFQATT, CDR2 SNEGSKA (reference sequence). CDR3 nucleotide sequence: TGCAGTGCTGTAGGGAGAGCGGGGTACGTCGAGCAGTACTTC. Its translation is CSAVGRAGYVEQYF.

This clonotype has a handful of counts. The rearrangement uses TRBV7-2 and TRBJ2-1; D possibly corresponds to TRBD2 (5 bases). Germline-derived CDR1 and CDR2 are SGHTA and FQGNSA. Trimming cost V 7 bases and J 8 bases, with 21 bases left between them. This CDR3 has 15 amino acids. The CDR3 reads CASIPGAGWIDEQFF. The CDR3 coding sequence is TGTGCCAGCATCCCGGGTGCGGGTTGGATCGATGAGCAGTTCTTC.

The chain has TRBV7-2 and TRBJ1-2; D remains ambiguous. Deletions cut 5 bases from V and 4 bases from J, with 8 bases between. The CDR3 contains 12 residues. Germline lookup yields CDR1 SGHTA and CDR2 FQGNSA. CDR3 loop: CASSPIRYGYTF. The CDR3 DNA follows: TGTGCCAGCAGCCCAATCCGCTATGGCTACACCTTC.

This clonotype was detected many times. The gene calls are TRBV4-2 and TRBJ2-5; D not resolved. CDR3 size: 15 residues. V shed 2 bases and J shed 2 bases, with 12 bases lying between them. Per germline, CDR1 LGHNA and CDR2 YNFKEQ. CDR3 sequence: CASSQSWAVQETQYF. The CDR3 DNA is TGTGCCAGCAGCCAAAGTTGGGCGGTACAAGAGACCCAGTACTTC.

This clonotype showed up many times. The rearrangement links TRBV5-1 to TRBJ1-1, with D hard to call. The germline V and J ends were trimmed by 2 bases and 2 bases, with 7 bases remaining between them. CDR1 SGHRS and CDR2 YFSETQ come from the germline V gene. The CDR3 contains 13 residues. DNA of the CDR3: TGCGCCAGCAGCTTACTGACCAACACTGAAGCTTTCTTT. Amino acids: CASSLLTNTEAFF.